Following are 23 T cell receptor beta chains from one sample sequenced in a study of response to subunit inactivated influenza vaccine. Via MiXCR, TCRdb re-called the RT-PCR reads, giving one row per CDR3 protein. Found here are 700,000 to 900,000 distinct CDR3 sequences, around 20% of them singletons; the top ten hold about a tenth. The sample consisted of PBMCs from blood, taken approximately 5 days after vaccination. The receptors were sampled from a man in his forties or fifties who received an inactivated influenza vaccine.

This clonotype was detected only once. CDR3 DNA: TGTGCCAGCAGTTTTACAGGGTTTTACAATGAGCAGTTCTTC. This gives the protein CASSFTGFYNEQFF. The chain uses TRBV12-3 or TRBV12-4 and TRBJ2-1, with D perhaps matching TRBD1 (6 bases). The germline V and J ends were trimmed by 3 bases and 4 bases, with 10 bases remaining between them. The CDR3 contains 14 residues.

The rearrangement uses TRBV18 and TRBJ1-4; 7 bases map to TRBD1. Germline-derived CDR1 and CDR2 are KGHSH and LQKENI. J lost 8 bases, V lost 3 bases, and 9 bases had no gene match. The CDR3 is 15 amino acids. The CDR3 DNA sequence: TGTGCCAGCTCACCGCCGACAGGGCTAGGCGAAAAACTGTTTTTT. This translates into CASSPPTGLGEKLFF.

This clonotype was counted between two and nine times. The chain combines TRBV20-1 with TRBJ2-4; no definite D call. With 3 bases removed from V and 0 bases from J, the gap between germline ends came to 6 bases. Germline V lookup: CDR1 DFQATT, CDR2 SNEGSKA (reference sequence). The CDR3 is 13 amino acids. CDR3 sequence reads: CSASWVAKNIQYF. The CDR3 coding sequence is TGCAGTGCTAGTTGGGTAGCCAAAAACATTCAGTACTTC.

The chain is built from TRBV6-6 and TRBJ2-5; 8 nucleotides match TRBD2. This CDR3 has 13 residues. The germline V gene encodes CDR1 MNHNY and CDR2 SVGAGI (reference sequence). With 7 bases clipped from V and 1 base from J, the junction kept 2 bases outside the gene matches. The CDR3 DNA is TGTGCCAGCACCCGGGGGGGCCAAGAGACCCAGTACTTC. It codes for CASTRGGQETQYF.

This clonotype was detected only a few times. This chain connects TRBV5-1 to TRBJ2-1, with TRBD2 matching over 16 bases. The germline gives CDR1 SGHRS, CDR2 YFSETQ. The CDR3 runs to 16 residues. V lost 4 bases, J lost 6 bases, and 4 bases stayed unmatched. DNA for the CDR3: TGCGCCAGCAGCGGGACTAGCGGGGGGGCGATCAATGAGCAGTTCTTC. Translating it yields CASSGTSGGAINEQFF.

This clonotype was detected only a few times. This sequence joins TRBV29-1 and TRBJ2-7, with 8 bases that match TRBD1. From germline, CDR1 is SQVTM and CDR2 ANQGSEA. CDR3 size: 14 residues. The CDR3 bases are TGCACCGCTTCCCAGGGGGCAGGAACCTACGAGCAGTACTTC. It yields the protein CTASQGAGTYEQYF.

The chain carries TRBV7-2 and TRBJ2-1; 8 bases align to TRBD2. V dropped 4 bases and J dropped 4; count of bases not matched to a gene: 6. CDR3 length: 15 residues. Looked up from germline, CDR1 is SGHTA and CDR2 is FQGNSA. CDR3 DNA: TGTGCCAGCAGCTATGCCGGGGGGGGGTACAATGAGCAGTTCTTC. Protein sequence: CASSYAGGGYNEQFF.

J is TRBJ2-5 and V is TRBV7-3, with a tentative D call TRBD2 (6 bases). Germline CDR1 SGHTA, CDR2 FQGTGA. V lost 5 bases and J 2 bases, leaving 24 bases between the germline ends. The CDR3 contains 18 residues. The CDR3 nucleotides are TGTGCCAGCAGCCTCCTACCGCGGGACGACGGGGGACAAGAGACCCAGTACTTC. Its protein is CASSLLPRDDGGQETQYF.

In DNA, the CDR3 is TGTGCCAGCAGTCATCCCGCGGGAGAAGCTGACTTCTACAATGAGCAGTTCTTC. It is translated as CASSHPAGEADFYNEQFF. The rearrangement uses TRBV11-1 and TRBJ2-1, with 7 bases identical to TRBD2. CDR3 length equals 18 residues. Germline loops: CDR1 SGHAT, CDR2 FQDESV (reference sequence). V shed 6 bases, J shed 3 bases, and the junction held 17 bases outside the gene matches.

The chain links TRBV7-6 to TRBJ2-7, with 8 nucleotides matching TRBD1. The CDR3 runs to 14 residues. CDR1 and CDR2 from the germline V gene are SGHVS and FNYEAQ. The V segment lost 5 bases and the J segment 2 bases; nucleotides outside the gene matches: 5. As DNA, the CDR3 is TGTGCCAGCAGCCCAGGGGGCAGGACCTACGAGCAGTACTTC. This codes for CASSPGGRTYEQYF. The full variable domain, completed using reference TRBV7-6 and TRBJ2-7, is GAGVSQSPRYKVTKRGQDVALRCDPISGHVSLYWYRQALGQGPEFLTYFNYEAQQDKSGLPNDRFSAERPEGSISTLTIQRTEQRDSAMYRCASSPGGRTYEQYFGPGTRLTVT.

The chain combines TRBV7-6 with TRBJ1-2, with D uncertain. The V gene's germline CDR1 is SGHVS and CDR2 FNYEAQ. This CDR3 has 15 residues. The germline V and J ends were trimmed by 5 bases and 8 bases, with 21 bases remaining between them. In nucleotides, the CDR3 is TGTGCCAGCAGCCCGAATGAATGGGTCGTTAGGGGCTACACCTTC. It specifies CASSPNEWVVRGYTF.

This clonotype was detected many times. Here the CDR3 reads CASSLAPHWSNTGELFF. CDR3 in DNA: TGTGCCAGCAGCTTAGCGCCACATTGGTCGAACACCGGGGAGCTGTTTTTT. The V and J genes are TRBV7-9 and TRBJ2-2, with D unresolved. Germline CDR1 SEHNR, CDR2 FQNEAQ (reference sequence). This CDR3 spans 17 amino acids. Trimming pared 0 bases from V and 0 bases from J, leaving 11 bases between.

This clonotype was detected a few times. The chain links TRBV6-2 or TRBV6-3 to TRBJ2-7; 9 positions agree with TRBD1. V dropped 6 bases and J dropped 5; count of bases not matched to a gene: 20. Germline-derived CDR1 and CDR2 are MNHEY and SVGEGT. The CDR3 has 18 amino acids. CDR3 bases: TGTGCCAGCAGGAAAGACAGGGGGTTAATTAAGGACGTGGACGAGCAGTACTTC. Residues: CASRKDRGLIKDVDEQYF.

There are a few counts of this clonotype. The gene calls are TRBV29-1 and TRBJ2-7, with TRBD2 as a possible D gene (6 bases). The CDR3 covers 13 residues. In germline, CDR1 is SQVTM, CDR2 ANQGSEA. V dropped 6 bases and J dropped 0 bases, with 12 bases sitting between them. DNA of the CDR3: TGCAGCGTAGAACCTAGCGCCTCCTACGAGCAGTACTTC. It translates to CSVEPSASYEQYF.

The chain employs TRBV6-5 and TRBJ2-5; 8 bases match TRBD1. Germline-derived CDR1 and CDR2 are MNHEY and SVGAGI. The CDR3 is 16 residues long. V lost 1 base and J lost 2; bases outside the gene matches: 6. Here the CDR3 DNA reads TGTGCCAGCAGTTACTTAGGCAGGGGGCCTCAAGAGACCCAGTACTTC. Amino acid sequence: CASSYLGRGPQETQYF.

This clonotype was seen only a few times. The chain uses TRBV20-1 and TRBJ2-1, with 12 bases aligning to TRBD2. The CDR3 sequence is 17 residues long. Looked up from germline, CDR1 is DFQATT and CDR2 is SNEGSKA (reference sequence). Unmatched junction bases numbered 8, after V lost 0 bases and J lost 5 bases. The CDR3 spells CSAREPLAGGPHNEQFF. The DNA for the CDR3 is TGCAGTGCTAGAGAACCCCTAGCGGGGGGGCCCCACAATGAGCAGTTCTTC.

This clonotype was detected only a few times. The chain couples TRBV6-1 to TRBJ2-7; 10 bases line up with TRBD2. The ends lost 6 bases at V and 5 bases at J; junction bases unmatched: 10. The CDR3 contains 15 residues. The germline V gene has CDR1 MNHNS and CDR2 SASEGT. The CDR3 bases are TGTGCCAGCAGCACCCATAGCGGGAGGAAAAACGAGCAGTACTTC. It encodes CASSTHSGRKNEQYF.

The chain links TRBV6-5 to TRBJ2-7; D remains ambiguous. V lost 0 bases, J lost 5 bases, and 11 bases lay in between. Germline V gene lookup returns CDR1 MNHEY and CDR2 SVGAGI. The CDR3 sequence is 14 residues long. CDR3 sequence (DNA): TGTGCCAGCAGTTACTCCTCTACAAGGGACGAGCAGTACTTC. As protein: CASSYSSTRDEQYF.

This clonotype was counted only a few times. The chain employs TRBV9 and TRBJ1-1; D may be TRBD1 (6 bases). The CDR3 covers 15 residues. CDR1 SGDLS and CDR2 YYNGEE come from the germline V gene. Trimming left V 6 bases short and J 1 base short, with 16 bases between. The CDR3 reads CASTQTGTQNTEAFF. In DNA, the CDR3 is TGTGCCAGCACCCAAACCGGGACACAGAACACTGAAGCTTTCTTT.

Note on this clonotype: One end of the junction is discordant with germline, which a read error may explain. The rearrangement links TRBV7-9 to TRBJ1-2; TRBD1 matches 7 bases. The CDR3 extends over 13 amino acids. Per germline, CDR1 SEHNR and CDR2 FQNEAQ (reference sequence). In DNA, the CDR3 is TGTCCCAGCAGCGTAGACAGGGACTATGGCTACACCTTC. It translates to CPSSVDRDYGYTF.

The rearrangement joins TRBV6-2 or TRBV6-3 to TRBJ2-5, with D possibly TRBD2 on 5 matching bases. Germline values: CDR1 MNHEY, CDR2 SVGEGT. The length of the CDR3 is 16 residues. V was trimmed by 0 bases and J by 2 bases, leaving 13 bases between them. The CDR3 coding sequence is TGTGCCAGCAGTTACTCGCCTGAGGGATCACAAGAGACCCAGTACTTC. Translating it yields CASSYSPEGSQETQYF.

A few counts support this clonotype. The V call is TRBV27, the J call TRBJ1-2; 8 bases are shared with TRBD1. V trimming: 5 bases; J trimming: 2 bases; junction bases outside the gene matches: 7. This CDR3 spans 15 amino acids. Germline CDR1 is MNHEY and CDR2 is SMNVEV (reference sequence). The CDR3 DNA follows: TGTGCCAGCAGTCTTCGACAGGGGCTAAACTATGGCTACACCTTC. Translation: CASSLRQGLNYGYTF.

This clonotype turned up a few times. The chain carries TRBV5-1 and TRBJ2-1; 8 bases align to TRBD2. This CDR3 comprises 16 residues. V was pared by 0 bases and J by 3 bases, with 5 bases of the junction left unmatched. CDR1 SGHRS and CDR2 YFSETQ come from the germline V gene. CDR3 sequence reads: CASSLEGSGNYNEQFF. The CDR3 nucleotides read TGCGCCAGCAGCTTGGAAGGTAGCGGGAACTACAATGAGCAGTTCTTC.